This entry is about one T cell receptor beta chain. Antigen unknown. The entry originates in a study of T cell responses to AZD1222 COVID-19 vaccine. Study conclusions and caveats: There were vaccine-associated CD4 TCRs across spike, dominant at 160-218 and 743-854. Donor demographics were predominantly white British with a female majority; clonal diversity may be underestimated.

Produced via immunoSEQ multiplex PCR; TCRdb's table is partial and in-frame only. Counted here are more than 20,000 clones, around 86% occurring once; the ten biggest clones make up over 30%. Pooling of second doses given at about 4 or about 12 weeks was done. The source of this sequence is an adult who received the AZD1222 COVID-19 vaccine. This specimen consisted of peripheral blood, obtained 28 days after the second AZD1222 dose.

The CDR3 DNA is TGTGCCAGCTCAACCGGACTAGCGGGAGTGGCATACGAGCAGTACTTC. It is translated as CASSTGLAGVAYEQYF. This chain uses TRBV18 with TRBJ2-7, with 13 nucleotides matching TRBD2. The V and J ends lost 5 bases and 4 bases, in that order; junction bases with no gene match: 8. The CDR3 runs 16 residues. Germline lookup yields CDR1 KGHSH and CDR2 LQKENI.